The 15 T cell receptor beta chains below were found in one sample sequenced in a study of T cell responses to AZD1222 COVID-19 vaccine. Using immunoSEQ multiplex PCR, the repertoire was profiled, and TCRdb retains in-frame clones only, with some absent. This sample has about 160,000 clones; 92% occur once, and the top ten carry about 1.1%. Sequences were derived from peripheral blood, sampled 28 days after the second AZD1222 dose. Receptors originate from an adult who received the AZD1222 COVID-19 vaccine.

The genes are TRBV10-3 and TRBJ1-1; D gene unclear. V lost 4 bases, J lost 0 bases, and 12 bases lay in between. The CDR3 loop spans 15 amino acids. Per germline, CDR1 ENHRY and CDR2 SYGVKD. The CDR3 sequence is CAISVDSGMNTEAFF. CDR3 bases: TGTGCCATCAGTGTGGACTCTGGTATGAACACTGAAGCTTTCTTT.

There are a few counts of this clone. The chain is built from TRBV7-6 and TRBJ2-5; D ambiguous. V was shortened by 2 bases and J by 3 bases, with 10 bases between the two germline ends. Germline-derived CDR1 and CDR2 are SGHVS and FNYEAQ. This CDR3 region has 14 residues. The CDR3 bases are TGTGCCAGCAGCTTATCCGCAGGCGAAGAGACCCAGTACTTC. Protein product: CASSLSAGEETQYF.

This clone was observed a few times. This chain joins TRBV9 and TRBJ1-1; D not certain. The CDR3 sequence is 13 residues long. Germline-derived CDR1 and CDR2 are SGDLS and YYNGEE. Deletions cut 0 bases from V and 1 base from J, with 4 bases between. CDR3 DNA: TGTGCCAGCAGCGTAGACACGAACACTGAAGCTTTCTTT. Protein sequence: CASSVDTNTEAFF. The full variable domain, with the rest looked up from reference TRBV9 and TRBJ1-1, is DSGVTQTPKHLITATGQRVTLRCSPRSGDLSVYWYQQSLDQGLQFLIQYYNGEERAKGNILERFSAQQFPDLHSELNLSSLELGDSALYFCASSVDTNTEAFFGQGTRLTVV.

V gene TRBV9 combines with J gene TRBJ2-1, with 11 bases aligning to TRBD2. V lost 4 bases to trimming and J lost 8 bases; unmatched junction nucleotides: 5. CDR1 is SGDLS and CDR2 is YYNGEE in the germline V gene. There are 14 residues in the CDR3. CDR3 protein: CASSSSGGADEQFF. The CDR3 bases are TGTGCCAGCAGCAGTAGCGGGGGGGCTGATGAGCAGTTCTTC.

The rearrangement uses TRBV7-9 and TRBJ2-1; D unresolved. Germline V gene lookup returns CDR1 SEHNR and CDR2 FQNEAQ (reference sequence). Deletions cut 3 bases from V and 8 bases from J, with 11 bases between. This CDR3 spans 13 amino acids. CDR3 in DNA: TGTGCCAGCAGCTTGGGAAGGCTAGATGAGCAGTTCTTC. This sequence encodes CASSLGRLDEQFF.

This chain links TRBV12-5 with TRBJ2-5, with D unresolved. Germline-derived CDR1 and CDR2 are LGHNT and FRNRAP. The CDR3 covers 15 residues. V lost 4 bases, J lost 5 bases, and 17 bases lay in between. The CDR3 loop reads CASGSGPPKEETQYF. The DNA of the CDR3 is TGTGCTAGTGGTTCCGGACCCCCAAAGGAGGAGACCCAGTACTTC.

The gene calls are TRBV7-8 and TRBJ2-2; a possible D gene is TRBD2 (5 bases). Trimming took 1 base from V and 6 from J, leaving 18 bases between them. The germline V gene encodes CDR1 SGHVS and CDR2 FQNEAQ. The CDR3 covers 17 residues. The CDR3 bases are TGTGCCAGCAGCTTAGTGGTAGCGCTAGGGTGGCCCGGGGAGCTGTTTTTT. It encodes CASSLVVALGWPGELFF. The full variable domain, rest sourced from reference TRBV7-8 and TRBJ2-2, is GAGVSQSPRYKVAKRGQDVALRCDPISGHVSLFWYQQALGQGPEFLTYFQNEAQLDKSGLPSDRFFAERPEGSVSTLKIQRTQQEDSAVYLCASSLVVALGWPGELFFGEGSRLTVL.

The CDR3 region has the DNA TGTGCCAGCAGCCGAGAGAGGGGGGGAACTAATGAAAAACTGTTTTTT. Protein product: CASSRERGGTNEKLFF. The rearrangement links TRBV4-2 to TRBJ1-4; D may be TRBD1 (6 bases). CDR1 is LGHNA, CDR2 YNFKEQ, per germline. The CDR3 sequence is 16 residues long. The V end lost 4 bases, the J end lost 1 base, and 13 bases lay between the germline ends.

This chain uses TRBV10-3 with TRBJ1-6; 9 positions match TRBD1. The CDR3 sequence is 16 residues long. The germline V gene has CDR1 ENHRY and CDR2 SYGVKD. The V and J ends lost 0 bases and 9 bases, in that order; junction bases with no gene match: 6. Here the CDR3 reads CAISESTGGSGSPLHF. Written as DNA, the CDR3 is TGTGCCATCAGTGAGTCGACAGGGGGATCTGGTTCACCCCTCCACTTT.

The chain employs TRBV30 and TRBJ1-6; D may be TRBD1 (6 bases). CDR1 is GTSNPN and CDR2 is SVGIG in the germline V gene (reference sequence). Between the trimmed V and J ends, which lost 2 bases and 6 bases, there was a span of 11 bases. CDR3 length: 14 residues. In DNA form, the CDR3 reads TGTGCCTGGAGTCTGACAGGAGGTAATTCACCCCTCCACTTT. This gives the protein CAWSLTGGNSPLHF.

The chain joins TRBV5-6 to TRBJ2-7; TRBD1 is a possible D gene (6 bases). CDR3 length: 15 amino acids. Germline V CDR1 and CDR2: SGHDT, YYEEEE. The V and J ends lost 3 bases and 12 bases respectively, with 25 bases between them. The CDR3 bases are TGTGCCAGCAGCTGGCGTTTCGGGACACCTCTAACGCTGTACTTC. The encoded protein is CASSWRFGTPLTLYF.

The chain couples TRBV25-1 to TRBJ1-4; D is undetermined. This CDR3 is built from 14 residues. V gave up 6 bases and J gave up 8 bases, with 16 bases separating them. Germline V lookup: CDR1 MGHDK, CDR2 SYGVNS. Here the CDR3 DNA reads TGTGCCAGCAGCCCGGGTCTCATAAGGGAAAAACTGTTTTTT. Its translation is CASSPGLIREKLFF.

The gene calls are TRBV27 and TRBJ1-1; perhaps TRBD1 as D (5 bases). The CDR3 spans 12 residues. Per the germline V gene, CDR1 is MNHEY and CDR2 is SMNVEV (reference sequence). Trimming pared 5 bases from V and 8 bases from J, leaving 12 bases between. The CDR3, as DNA: TGTGCCAGCAGTGCCTTCCGGGGGGAAGCTTTCTTT. Its protein is CASSAFRGEAFF.

V and J are TRBV3-1 (or the pseudogene TRBV3-2) and TRBJ2-5; TRBD1 is a possible D gene (8 bases). Germline V gene lookup returns CDR1 LGHDT and CDR2 YNNKEL (reference sequence). The V end was cut by 4 bases, the J end by 5 bases, with 20 bases between. The CDR3 covers 16 residues. CDR3 in DNA: TGTGCCAGCAGCCCCTTGCCGTTACAGGGGGGGGAGACCCAGTACTTC. Encoded protein: CASSPLPLQGGETQYF.

In its sample, this clone was seen once. V usage is TRBV21-1 and J usage is TRBJ2-4; the table's D gene call, TRBD1, was not cross checked with the DNA. TRBV21-1 has pseudogene status. The CDR3 extends over 15 amino acids. CDR3 sequence: CASSNDTLAKNIQYF. The CDR3 nucleotides are TGTGCCAGCAGCAACGACACGCTAGCCAAAAACATTCAGTACTTC.